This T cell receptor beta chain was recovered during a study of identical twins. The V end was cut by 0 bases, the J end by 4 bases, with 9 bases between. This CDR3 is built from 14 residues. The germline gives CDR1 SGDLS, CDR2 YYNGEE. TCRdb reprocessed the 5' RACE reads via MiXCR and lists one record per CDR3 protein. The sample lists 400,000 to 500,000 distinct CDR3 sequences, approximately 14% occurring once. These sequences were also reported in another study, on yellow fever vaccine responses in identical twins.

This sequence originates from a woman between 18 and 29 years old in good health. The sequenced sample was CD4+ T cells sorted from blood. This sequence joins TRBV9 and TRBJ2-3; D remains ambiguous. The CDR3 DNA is TGTGCCAGCAGCGTAGGTATTTCGTCAGATACGCAGTATTTT. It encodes CASSVGISSDTQYF.